These 32 T cell receptor beta chains share one sample of origin, sequenced in a study of blood T cell repertoires in COVID-19. The repertoire was sequenced with immunoSEQ multiplex PCR; TCRdb's copy has only in-frame clones and lacks some. The sample includes about 260,000 clones, 88% seen only once; the top ten take 0.7%. Sequencing input: peripheral blood. The source of these receptors is a human donor in a cohort sampled during active COVID-19.

The chain carries TRBV30 and TRBJ1-5; D is unresolved. This CDR3 is 15 amino acids long. CDR1 and CDR2 from the germline V gene are GTSNPN and SVGIG (reference sequence). Deletions cut 0 bases from V and 0 bases from J, with 9 bases between. The CDR3 nucleotides read TGTGCCTGGAGTGTTTCGCAGGCTAGCAATCAGCCCCAGCATTTT. Translation: CAWSVSQASNQPQHF. Variable domain in full (rest from reference TRBV30 and TRBJ1-5): SQTIHQWPATLVQPVGSPLSLECTVEGTSNPNLYWYRQAAGRGLQLLFYSVGIGQISSEVPQNLSASRPQDRQFILSSKKLLLSDSGFYLCAWSVSQASNQPQHFGDGTRLSIL.

This clone has more than one count but fewer than ten. The rearrangement links TRBV5-1 to TRBJ2-7, with TRBD1 identical over 7 bases. The CDR3 totals 16 residues. The ends lost 0 bases at V and 0 bases at J; junction bases unmatched: 6. Germline V gives CDR1 SGHRS, CDR2 YFSETQ. This CDR3 is CASSLGPGQSSYEQYF. In DNA form, the CDR3 reads TGCGCCAGCAGCTTGGGACCGGGACAGAGCTCCTACGAGCAGTACTTC.

The rearrangement links TRBV19 to TRBJ1-2; 7 bases align to TRBD1. Looked up from germline, CDR1 is LNHDA and CDR2 is SQIVND (reference sequence). J gave up 4 bases and V 3 bases, and 11 bases lay outside the gene matches. This CDR3 spans 16 amino acids. The CDR3 sequence is CASSIDRALSLYGYTF. The CDR3 nucleotides read TGTGCCAGTAGTATCGACAGGGCCCTTTCCCTCTATGGCTACACCTTC.

The CDR3 DNA reads TGTGCCGCCACAGGGGCCATACTAATAAGCAATCAGCCCCAGCATTTT. Amino acids: CAATGAILISNQPQHF. The chain joins TRBV28 to TRBJ1-5; 7 bases agree with TRBD1. With 11 bases clipped from V and 1 base from J, the junction kept 14 bases outside the gene matches. Germline V gene sequence: CDR1 MDHEN, CDR2 SYDVKM. The CDR3 has 16 amino acids.

The rearrangement joins TRBV29-1 to TRBJ1-5; D not resolved. The CDR3 has 13 residues. Germline CDR1 SQVTM, CDR2 ANQGSEA. The V and J ends lost 0 bases and 9 bases respectively, with 12 bases between them. Here the CDR3 DNA reads TGCAGCGTTGAAGACCACACAGCAGGGCCCCAGCATTTT. It specifies CSVEDHTAGPQHF.

The chain recombines TRBV7-9 with TRBJ1-4; 9 bases match TRBD1. Germline CDR1 SEHNR, CDR2 FQNEAQ (reference sequence). This CDR3 contains 13 residues. The junction had 3 bases not matched to a gene; V was cut back by 7 bases and J by 6 bases. The CDR3, as DNA: TGTGCCAGCACGAGACAGGGGGATGAAAAACTGTTTTTT. It translates to CASTRQGDEKLFF.

V gene TRBV4-3 combines with J gene TRBJ2-3; D is unclear. V was cut by 0 bases and J by 6 bases, with 10 bases left in between. Per germline, CDR1 LGHNA and CDR2 YSLEER. The CDR3 runs to 14 residues. This CDR3 is CASSQDVVQDTQYF. CDR3 nucleotides: TGCGCCAGCAGCCAAGATGTGGTACAGGATACGCAGTATTTT.

The chain has TRBV25-1 and TRBJ2-7, with a weak D call TRBD1 (6 bases). The CDR3 totals 14 residues. Germline V CDR1 and CDR2: MGHDK, SYGVNS. V was clipped by 4 bases and J by 5 bases, with 15 bases between them. CDR3 protein: CASSALRSGDEQYF. The CDR3 nucleotides are TGTGCCAGCAGTGCTCTTAGGTCAGGGGACGAGCAGTACTTC.

The rearrangement uses TRBV3-1 (or the pseudogene TRBV3-2) and TRBJ2-7; TRBD2 matches 8 bases. The germline V gene has CDR1 LGHDT and CDR2 YNNKEL (reference sequence). The CDR3 runs to 15 residues. With V trimmed by 5 bases and J by 2 bases, 8 bases remained unmatched. In nucleotides, the CDR3 is TGTGCCAGCAGCGGAGGTATAGCGGGAACCTACGAGCAGTACTTC. It codes for CASSGGIAGTYEQYF.

This chain joins TRBV5-1 and TRBJ1-1; the match to TRBD1 covers 9 bases. This CDR3 comprises 16 residues. V gave up 2 bases and J gave up 1 base; unmatched junction bases: 6. The germline V gene encodes CDR1 SGHRS and CDR2 YFSETQ. The chain's CDR3 is CASSLRGQGPNTEAFF. DNA for the CDR3: TGCGCCAGCAGCTTAAGGGGACAGGGCCCGAACACTGAAGCTTTCTTT.

J is TRBJ1-2 and V is TRBV6-4; 7 nucleotides match TRBD1. Trimming cost V 0 bases and J 8 bases; bases outside gene matches: 9. Per germline, CDR1 MRHNA and CDR2 SNTAGT. This CDR3 is 15 amino acids long. CDR3 sequence (DNA): TGTGCCAGCAGTGACTCGTCCGGGGACAGCACGGGCTACACCTTC. Protein product: CASSDSSGDSTGYTF.

The chain links TRBV21-1 to TRBJ1-2. TRBV21-1 represents a pseudogene. This CDR3 region has 13 residues. Here the CDR3 reads CASRRDSNYGYTF. The CDR3, as DNA: TGTGCCAGCCGCCGGGACTCTAACTATGGCTACACCTTC.

V is TRBV24-1 and J is TRBJ2-5; perhaps TRBD1 as D (6 bases). The germline V and J ends were trimmed by 4 bases and 3 bases, with 17 bases remaining between them. CDR3 length: 16 residues. From germline, CDR1 is KGHDR and CDR2 SFDVKD. The CDR3, as DNA: TGTGCCACCAGTGACCCAAGTGGACAGTTCGAAGAGACCCAGTACTTC. Its translation is CATSDPSGQFEETQYF.

This clone was seen only once. The rearrangement links TRBV7-2 to TRBJ2-7, with D possibly TRBD2 on 8 matching bases. The CDR3 sequence is 19 residues long. V lost 3 bases to trimming and J lost 1 base, with 25 bases between them. CDR1 and CDR2 (germline): SGHTA, FQGNSA. The CDR3 DNA sequence: TGTGCCAGCAGCTTCCAAACCGGGAGGGGGCGGGGTCCTTCCTACGAGCAGTACTTC. This encodes CASSFQTGRGRGPSYEQYF.

The chain has TRBV7-4 and TRBJ1-3, with D perhaps matching TRBD1 (6 bases). CDR1 SGHVT and CDR2 SQSDAQ come from the germline V gene. There are 16 residues in the CDR3. V was trimmed by 5 bases and J by 3 bases, leaving 17 bases between them. CDR3 in DNA: TGTGCCAGCAGCCGTAATAGGGGGGGTGATGGAAACACCATATATTTT. Translated: CASSRNRGGDGNTIYF.

This chain links TRBV27 with TRBJ2-5, with a tentative D call TRBD1 (6 bases). Germline-derived CDR1 and CDR2 are MNHEY and SMNVEV (reference sequence). This CDR3 has 17 residues. V gave up 5 bases and J gave up 2 bases, with 21 bases separating them. CDR3 in DNA: TGTGCCAGCAGTGGATCGGGACACCTCAGAGGACAAGAGACCCAGTACTTC. This encodes CASSGSGHLRGQETQYF.

This clone appeared a few times. The genes are TRBV7-9 and TRBJ1-1; 7 nucleotides line up with TRBD1. V dropped 1 base and J dropped 8; count of bases not matched to a gene: 4. The germline gives CDR1 SEHNR, CDR2 FQNEAQ (reference sequence). The CDR3 is 13 amino acids. CDR3 sequence: CASSLERTGEAFF. The CDR3 coding sequence is TGTGCCAGCAGCTTAGAGAGGACAGGAGAAGCTTTCTTT. The full variable domain, rest sourced from reference TRBV7-9 and TRBJ1-1, is DTGVSQNPRHKITKRGQNVTFRCDPISEHNRLYWYRQTLGQGPEFLTYFQNEAQLEKSRLLSDRFSAERPKGSFSTLEIQRTEQGDSAMYLCASSLERTGEAFFGQGTRLTVV.

The CDR3 region is CAIRETSSGYTIYF. The CDR3 bases are TGTGCCATCAGGGAGACAAGTTCAGGGTACACCATATATTTT. V and J are TRBV10-3 and TRBJ1-3; D is possibly TRBD1 (5 bases). Germline values: CDR1 ENHRY, CDR2 SYGVKD. The CDR3 spans 14 residues. Trimming pared 6 bases from V and 8 bases from J, leaving 17 bases between.

V and J are TRBV24-1 and TRBJ2-7; 9 bases match TRBD1. Germline V lookup: CDR1 KGHDR, CDR2 SFDVKD. There are 13 residues in the CDR3. Trimming cost V 7 bases and J 7 bases; bases outside gene matches: 7. DNA for the CDR3: TGTGCCACCAGCCGGGACAGGGTAAGTGAGCAGTACTTC. As protein: CATSRDRVSEQYF.

The chain employs TRBV9 and TRBJ2-2, with 7 bases matching TRBD1. The CDR3 is 15 amino acids. Looked up from germline, CDR1 is SGDLS and CDR2 is YYNGEE. Unmatched junction bases numbered 4, after V lost 3 bases and J lost 2 bases. CDR3 sequence reads: CASSGGTANTGELFF. In DNA, the CDR3 is TGTGCCAGCAGCGGAGGGACAGCAAACACCGGGGAGCTGTTTTTT.

This chain links TRBV10-3 with TRBJ1-2, with 10 bases aligning to TRBD1. V lost 3 bases and J lost 2; bases outside the gene matches: 6. CDR1 is ENHRY, CDR2 SYGVKD, per germline. This CDR3 contains 16 residues. The CDR3 DNA reads TGTGCCATCAGTGATAGCGACAGGGGGCTAAACTATGGCTACACCTTC. Encoded protein: CAISDSDRGLNYGYTF.

The chain is built from TRBV5-6 and TRBJ1-2, with 7 bases lining up with TRBD1. The V gene end was trimmed by 2 bases and the J gene end by 5 bases; junction bases not matched to a gene: 12. The germline V gene encodes CDR1 SGHDT and CDR2 YYEEEE. The CDR3 has 16 residues. CDR3 in amino acids: CASSFGTAPLLYGYTF. The CDR3 nucleotides read TGTGCCAGCAGCTTCGGGACAGCGCCTCTTCTTTATGGCTACACCTTC.

The CDR3 coding sequence is TGCGCCAGCAGCTCCAAACTAGCGGGGGGCACAGATACGCAGTATTTT. It specifies CASSSKLAGGTDTQYF. The chain carries TRBV5-1 and TRBJ2-3; 11 bases are shared with TRBD2. Germline CDR1 SGHRS, CDR2 YFSETQ. J gave up 1 base and V 3 bases, and 4 bases lay outside the gene matches. The CDR3 contains 16 residues.

This clone was recorded a few times. The chain uses TRBV10-1 and TRBJ2-7, with 7 bases lining up with TRBD1. This CDR3 has 14 amino acids. V dropped 6 bases and J dropped 2; count of bases not matched to a gene: 7. Germline V gene sequence: CDR1 WNHNN, CDR2 SYGVQD (reference sequence). CDR3 in amino acids: CASSDETGTYEQYF. For the CDR3, the DNA is TGCGCCAGCAGCGATGAGACAGGGACCTACGAGCAGTACTTC.

This CDR3 is CASSLARGGGTEAFF. The CDR3 DNA follows: TGTGCCAGCAGCTTAGCGAGGGGGGGTGGCACTGAAGCTTTCTTT. This chain connects TRBV7-9 to TRBJ1-1, with D perhaps TRBD1 (6 bases). CDR1 SEHNR and CDR2 FQNEAQ come from the germline V gene (reference sequence). V shed 0 bases and J shed 4 bases, with 12 bases lying between them. CDR3 length equals 15 residues.

J is TRBJ1-1 and V is TRBV7-9; a weak D match, TRBD1 (5 bases). The CDR3 has 15 residues. Germline loops: CDR1 SEHNR, CDR2 FQNEAQ (reference sequence). Between the trimmed V and J ends, which lost 4 bases and 0 bases, there was a span of 12 bases. The CDR3 DNA reads as TGTGCCAGCAGCTCCCCCCGGGGGGTGAACACTGAAGCTTTCTTT. This sequence encodes CASSSPRGVNTEAFF.

The chain has TRBV5-1 and TRBJ2-6, with D perhaps TRBD1 (6 bases). Germline V gene lookup returns CDR1 SGHRS and CDR2 YFSETQ. There are 18 residues in the CDR3. Trimming removed 2 bases at V and 4 bases at J, with 19 bases between. The CDR3 sequence is CASSLMSDAGAGANVLTF. CDR3 coding DNA: TGCGCCAGCAGCTTAATGTCCGACGCAGGGGCCGGGGCCAACGTCCTGACTTTC.

This chain links TRBV2 with TRBJ1-3; maybe TRBD1 (6 bases). The germline CDR1 and CDR2 sequences are SNHLY and FYNNEI. V was shortened by 6 bases and J by 3 bases, with 15 bases between the two germline ends. This CDR3 is 15 amino acids long. CDR3 bases: TGTGCCAGCAGGGAACAGGGTACCCTTGGAAACACCATATATTTT. Protein product: CASREQGTLGNTIYF.

This chain connects TRBV19 to TRBJ1-1; D uncertain. Germline CDR1 reads LNHDA; CDR2 reads SQIVND (reference sequence). V was cut by 5 bases and J by 1 base, with 11 bases left in between. This CDR3 is built from 14 residues. CDR3 sequence reads: CASSSGLGNTEAFF. CDR3 nucleotide sequence: TGTGCCAGTAGTTCCGGACTCGGGAACACTGAAGCTTTCTTT.

The rearrangement uses TRBV5-1 and TRBJ1-1, with 10 bases aligning to TRBD1. The V gene's germline CDR1 is SGHRS and CDR2 YFSETQ. The CDR3 is 15 residues long. The ends lost 4 bases at V and 3 bases at J; junction bases unmatched: 6. The CDR3 is CASSLRQGADTEAFF. In DNA, the CDR3 is TGCGCCAGCAGCCTACGACAGGGGGCAGACACTGAAGCTTTCTTT.

The J gene is TRBJ2-1, the V gene TRBV9, with TRBD2 identical over 10 bases. The ends lost 0 bases at V and 0 bases at J; junction bases unmatched: 0. Germline loops: CDR1 SGDLS, CDR2 YYNGEE. The CDR3 runs to 16 residues. The CDR3 DNA reads TGTGCCAGCAGCGTAGCTAGCGGGGGCTCCTACAATGAGCAGTTCTTC. This gives the protein CASSVASGGSYNEQFF.

This rearrangement joins TRBV7-2 to TRBJ1-3; tentatively, D is TRBD1 (6 bases). The CDR3 totals 18 residues. Germline CDR1 SGHTA, CDR2 FQGNSA. Trimming removed 0 bases at V and 2 bases at J, with 17 bases between. DNA for the CDR3: TGTGCCAGCAGCTTAGCGTTAAGGCCAGCAGGGGCTGGAAACACCATATATTTT. It is translated as CASSLALRPAGAGNTIYF.